This T cell receptor (beta chain) was retrieved from a study of shared clonotypes between healthy human individuals. Every subset's genomic DNA went evenly onto several immunoSEQ plates. Generated by immunoSEQ multiplex PCR, the TCRdb table keeps only in-frame clones and is missing some. The sample has under 2.5 million clones, roughly 90% seen once. Study-level points and caveats: What rarefaction showed was incomplete sorted-subset sequencing despite large depth.

The CDR3 is 15 residues long. The ends lost 2 bases at V and 7 bases at J; junction bases unmatched: 9. Germline loops: CDR1 SGHRS, CDR2 YFSETQ. For this clone: Its specificity is unknown.

This sequence joins TRBV5-1 and TRBJ1-5; TRBD1 aligns across 7 bases. This TCR was sampled from a man in his late teens or twenties in good health. Some clones in this sample may be carry-over from other donors' samples. Sequenced sample: naive CD4+ T cells from PBMCs. The subset here: CD45RA+ positively selected. The CDR3 loop is CASSFGGKGGQPQHF. CDR3 in DNA: TGCGCCAGCAGCTTTGGCGGAAAAGGGGGCCAGCCCCAGCATTTT.